The clone carrying this T cell receptor (beta chain) has only one observation. This sample was included in a study of shared clonotypes between healthy human individuals. Study context: A donor's plate count was three for CD4 naive and three for CD4 memory; CD8 naive had two and CD8 memory one.

This CDR3 has 13 residues. V lost 6 bases and J lost 5, with 13 bases in between. Germline CDR1 reads WNHNN; CDR2 reads SYGVQD (reference sequence). Naive CD45RA+ and memory CD45RA-negative subsets were split from CD4+ cells. Here immunoSEQ multiplex PCR was the method, and the copy in TCRdb shows in-frame clones only, minus some. Of roughly 1,500,000 clones listed, 95% to 99% are singletons. Sequenced input: naive CD4+ T cells sorted from blood. Subset described: CD45RA+ positively selected. This sequence joins TRBV10-1 and TRBJ2-5; D tentatively reads TRBD1 or TRBD2 (5 bases each). The TCR originated in a man aged 25 to 40 in good health. CDR3 in amino acids: CASSPRWGETQYF. CDR3 DNA sequence: TGCGCCAGCAGCCCACGATGGGGGGAGACCCAGTACTTC.